The entry that follows covers one TCR beta chain sequence. What it binds is unknown. The entry originates in a study of lymphopenia after photon versus proton radiotherapy. Notes on the study in general: Under photons, naive T cells and diversity fell while effector/memory populations rose. After lymphocyte nadir, photon-treated repertoires showed oligoclonal expansion, especially CD8+ Temra. Better survival with proton therapy was suggested as possible, not demonstrated. A bigger post-nadir fall in TCR diversity correlated inversely with survival time in deceased patients.

Data came from immunoSEQ multiplex PCR; TCRdb stores just in-frame clones and leaves some out. The table has tens of thousands of clones, approximately 92% seen once; the top ten hold 6.6%. Trimming pared 7 bases from V and 4 bases from J, leaving 13 bases between. Germline V lookup: CDR1 MDHEN, CDR2 SYDVKM. The CDR3 totals 13 residues. The sequences come from peripheral blood, collected from a patient treated with proton-based radiotherapy. The genes are TRBV28 and TRBJ1-2; D might be TRBD1 (6 bases). The clonotype comes from a woman in her seventies with pancreatic cancer. Some clones in this sample may be carry-over from other donors' samples. CDR3 sequence reads: CASTIGGSYGYTF. The DNA for the CDR3 is TGTGCCAGCACCATAGGGGGTTCCTATGGCTACACCTTC.